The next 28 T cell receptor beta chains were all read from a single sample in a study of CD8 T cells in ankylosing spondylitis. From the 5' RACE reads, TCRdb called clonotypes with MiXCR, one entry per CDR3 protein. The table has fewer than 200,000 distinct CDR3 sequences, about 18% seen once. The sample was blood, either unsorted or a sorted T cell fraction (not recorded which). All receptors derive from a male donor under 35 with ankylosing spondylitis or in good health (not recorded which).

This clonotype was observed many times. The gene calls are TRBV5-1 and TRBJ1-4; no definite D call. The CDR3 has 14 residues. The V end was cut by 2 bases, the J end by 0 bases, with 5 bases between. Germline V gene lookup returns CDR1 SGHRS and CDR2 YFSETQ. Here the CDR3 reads CASSFSATNEKLFF. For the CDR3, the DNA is TGCGCCAGCAGCTTCAGCGCAACTAATGAAAAACTGTTTTTT.

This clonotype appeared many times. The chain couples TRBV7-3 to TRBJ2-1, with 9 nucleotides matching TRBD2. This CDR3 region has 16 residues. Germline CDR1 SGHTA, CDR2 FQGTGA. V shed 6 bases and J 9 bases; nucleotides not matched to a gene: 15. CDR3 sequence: CASSPGGGVYNGEQFF. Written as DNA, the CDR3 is TGTGCCAGCAGTCCCGGCGGGGGGGTCTACAATGGTGAGCAGTTCTTC. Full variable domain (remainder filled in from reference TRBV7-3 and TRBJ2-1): GAGVSQTPSNKVTEKGKYVELRCDPISGHTALYWYRQSLGQGPEFLIYFQGTGAADDSGLPNDRFFAVRPEGSVSTLKIQRTERGDSAVYLCASSPGGGVYNGEQFFGPGTRLTVL.

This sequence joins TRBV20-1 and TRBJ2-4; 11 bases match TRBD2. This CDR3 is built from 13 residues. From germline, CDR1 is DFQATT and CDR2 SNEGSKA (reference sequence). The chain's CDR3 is CSATSGSKNIQYF. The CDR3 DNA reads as TGCAGCGCAACTAGCGGGAGCAAAAACATTCAGTACTTC.

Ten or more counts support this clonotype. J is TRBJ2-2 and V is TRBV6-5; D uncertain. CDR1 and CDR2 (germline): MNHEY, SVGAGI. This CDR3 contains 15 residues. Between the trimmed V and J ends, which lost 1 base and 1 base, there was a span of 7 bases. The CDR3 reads CASSYYAGNTGELFF. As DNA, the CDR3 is TGTGCCAGCAGTTACTACGCAGGGAACACCGGGGAGCTGTTTTTT.

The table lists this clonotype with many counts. The CDR3 DNA reads TGCGCCAGCAGCCCCGGGGGTGGACCGAACACCGGGGAGCTGTTTTTT. It yields the protein CASSPGGGPNTGELFF. The rearrangement joins TRBV4-3 to TRBJ2-2; D may be TRBD2 (6 bases). From germline, CDR1 is LGHNA and CDR2 YSLEER. CDR3 length equals 16 residues. The ends were cut back, 4 bases at V and 0 bases at J, with 12 bases in the middle.

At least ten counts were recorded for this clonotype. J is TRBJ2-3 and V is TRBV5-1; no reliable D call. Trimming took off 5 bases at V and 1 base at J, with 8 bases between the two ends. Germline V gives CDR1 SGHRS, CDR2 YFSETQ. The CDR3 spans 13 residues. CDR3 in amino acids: CASRVGGTDTQYF. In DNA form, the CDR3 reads TGCGCCAGCAGGGTTGGGGGCACAGATACGCAGTATTTT. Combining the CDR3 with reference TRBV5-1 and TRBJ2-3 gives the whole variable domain KAGVTQTPRYLIKTRGQQVTLSCSPISGHRSVSWYQQTPGQGLQFLFEYFSETQRNKGNFPGRFSGRQFSNSRSEMNVSTLELGDSALYLCASRVGGTDTQYFGPGTRLTVL.

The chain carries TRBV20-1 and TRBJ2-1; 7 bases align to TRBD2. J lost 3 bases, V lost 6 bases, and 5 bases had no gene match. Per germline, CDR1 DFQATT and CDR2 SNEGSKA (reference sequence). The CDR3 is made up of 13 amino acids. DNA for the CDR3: TGCAGTGCACCTAGCGGAATCTACAATGAGCAGTTCTTC. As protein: CSAPSGIYNEQFF.

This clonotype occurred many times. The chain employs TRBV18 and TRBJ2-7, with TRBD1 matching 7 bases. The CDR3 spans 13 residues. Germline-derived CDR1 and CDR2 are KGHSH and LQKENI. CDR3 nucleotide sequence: TGTGCCAGCTCATCACCGGGACAGTACGAGCAGTACGTC. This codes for CASSSPGQYEQYV.

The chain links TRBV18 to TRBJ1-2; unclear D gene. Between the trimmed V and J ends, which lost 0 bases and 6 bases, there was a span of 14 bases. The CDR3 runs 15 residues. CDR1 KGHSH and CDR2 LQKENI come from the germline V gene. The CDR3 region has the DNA TGTGCCAGCTCACCACCAAGAAACGAGCTACATGGCTACACCTTC. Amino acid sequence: CASSPPRNELHGYTF.

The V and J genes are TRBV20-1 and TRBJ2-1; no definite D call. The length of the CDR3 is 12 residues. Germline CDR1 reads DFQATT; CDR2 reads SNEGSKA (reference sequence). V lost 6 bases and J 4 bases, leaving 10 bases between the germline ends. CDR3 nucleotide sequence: TGCAGTGCGGAAGGTCGGTACAATGAGCAGTTCTTC. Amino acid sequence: CSAEGRYNEQFF.

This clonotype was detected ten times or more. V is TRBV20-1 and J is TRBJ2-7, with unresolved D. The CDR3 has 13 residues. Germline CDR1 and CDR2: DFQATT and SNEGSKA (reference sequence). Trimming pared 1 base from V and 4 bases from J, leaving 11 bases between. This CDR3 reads CSARASNGYEQYF. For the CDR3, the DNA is TGCAGTGCTAGAGCGTCAAACGGTTACGAGCAGTACTTC.

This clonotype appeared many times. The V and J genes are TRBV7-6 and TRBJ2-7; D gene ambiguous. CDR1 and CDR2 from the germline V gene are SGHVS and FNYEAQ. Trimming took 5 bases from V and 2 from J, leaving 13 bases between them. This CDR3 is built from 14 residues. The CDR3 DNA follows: TGTGCCAGCAGCCACAGAGAGGCGGCCTACGAGCAGTACTTC. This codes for CASSHREAAYEQYF.

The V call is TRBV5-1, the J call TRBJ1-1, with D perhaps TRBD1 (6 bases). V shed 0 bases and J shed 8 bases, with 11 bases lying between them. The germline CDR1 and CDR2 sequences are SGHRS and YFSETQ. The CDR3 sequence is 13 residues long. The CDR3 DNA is TGCGCCAGCAGCTTGGGGGGGGGCGTGGAAGCTTTCTTT. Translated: CASSLGGGVEAFF.

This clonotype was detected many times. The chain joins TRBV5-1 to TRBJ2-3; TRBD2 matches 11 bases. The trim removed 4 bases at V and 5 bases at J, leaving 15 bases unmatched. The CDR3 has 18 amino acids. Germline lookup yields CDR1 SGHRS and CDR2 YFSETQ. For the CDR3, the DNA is TGCGCCAGCAGCCTTCGAACGACTAGCGGGAAGACCAGAGATACGCAGTATTTT. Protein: CASSLRTTSGKTRDTQYF.

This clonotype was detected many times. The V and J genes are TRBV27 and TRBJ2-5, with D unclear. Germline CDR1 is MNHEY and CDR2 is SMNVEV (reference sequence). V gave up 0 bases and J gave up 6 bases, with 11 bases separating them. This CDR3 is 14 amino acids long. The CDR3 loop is CASSLSGSSKTQYF. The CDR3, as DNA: TGTGCCAGCAGTTTATCTGGCAGCTCAAAGACCCAGTACTTC.

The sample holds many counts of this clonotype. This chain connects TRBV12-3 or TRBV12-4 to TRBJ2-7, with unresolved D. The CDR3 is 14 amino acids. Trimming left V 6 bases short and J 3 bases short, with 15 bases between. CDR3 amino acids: CASRRPLLIYEQYF. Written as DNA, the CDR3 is TGTGCCAGCAGGAGGCCGCTACTGATCTACGAGCAGTACTTC.

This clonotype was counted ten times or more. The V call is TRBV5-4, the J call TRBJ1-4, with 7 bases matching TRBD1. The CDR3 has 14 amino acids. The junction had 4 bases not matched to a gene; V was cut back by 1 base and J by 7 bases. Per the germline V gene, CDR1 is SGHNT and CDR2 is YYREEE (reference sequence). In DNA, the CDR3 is TGTGCCAGCAGCTTGAGGGGGCTAGGTGAAAAACTGTTTTTT. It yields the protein CASSLRGLGEKLFF.

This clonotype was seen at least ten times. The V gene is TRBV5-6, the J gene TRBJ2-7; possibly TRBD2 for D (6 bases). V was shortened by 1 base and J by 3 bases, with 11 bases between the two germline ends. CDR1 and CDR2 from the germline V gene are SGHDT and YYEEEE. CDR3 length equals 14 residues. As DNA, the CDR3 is TGTGCCAGCAGCTTGTTCGGAGGGGTCTACGAGCAGTACTTC. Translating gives CASSLFGGVYEQYF.

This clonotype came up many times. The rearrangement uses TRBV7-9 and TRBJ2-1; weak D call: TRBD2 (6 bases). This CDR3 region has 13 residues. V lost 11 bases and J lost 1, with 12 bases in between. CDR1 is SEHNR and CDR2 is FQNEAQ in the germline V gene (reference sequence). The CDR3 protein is CAAGLASYNEQFF. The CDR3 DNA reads TGTGCCGCTGGGCTAGCGTCCTACAATGAGCAGTTCTTC.

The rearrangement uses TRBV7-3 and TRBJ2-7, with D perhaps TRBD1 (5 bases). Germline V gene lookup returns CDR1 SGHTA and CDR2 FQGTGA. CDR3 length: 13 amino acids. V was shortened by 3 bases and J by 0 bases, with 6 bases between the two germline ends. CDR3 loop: CASSFDSSYEQYF. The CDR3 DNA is TGTGCCAGCAGCTTCGACAGCTCCTACGAGCAGTACTTC.

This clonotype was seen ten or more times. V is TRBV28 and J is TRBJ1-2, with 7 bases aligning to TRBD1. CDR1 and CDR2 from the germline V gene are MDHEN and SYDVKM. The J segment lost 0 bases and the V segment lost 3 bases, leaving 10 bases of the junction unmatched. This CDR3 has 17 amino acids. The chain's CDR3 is CASSLWAGGAANYGYTF. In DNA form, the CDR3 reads TGTGCCAGCAGTTTGTGGGCAGGGGGAGCCGCTAACTATGGCTACACCTTC.

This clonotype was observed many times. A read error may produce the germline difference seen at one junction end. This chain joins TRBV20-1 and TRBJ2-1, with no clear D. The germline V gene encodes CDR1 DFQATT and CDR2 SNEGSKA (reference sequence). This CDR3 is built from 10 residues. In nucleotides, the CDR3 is TGCAGTGCCGCCAACCTGGAGCCGTTCTTC. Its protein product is CSAANLEPFF.

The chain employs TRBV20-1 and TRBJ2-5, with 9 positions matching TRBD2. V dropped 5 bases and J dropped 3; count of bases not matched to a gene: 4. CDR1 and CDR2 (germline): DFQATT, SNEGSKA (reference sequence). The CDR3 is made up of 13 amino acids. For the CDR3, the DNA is TGCAGTGCTCGACGGACTAGCGAAGAGACCCAGTACTTC. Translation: CSARRTSEETQYF.

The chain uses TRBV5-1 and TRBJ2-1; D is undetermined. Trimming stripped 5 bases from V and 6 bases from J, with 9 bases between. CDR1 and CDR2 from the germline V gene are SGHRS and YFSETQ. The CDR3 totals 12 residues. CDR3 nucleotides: TGCGCCAGCAGGTATGGTGGCAATGAGCAGTTCTTC. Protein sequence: CASRYGGNEQFF.

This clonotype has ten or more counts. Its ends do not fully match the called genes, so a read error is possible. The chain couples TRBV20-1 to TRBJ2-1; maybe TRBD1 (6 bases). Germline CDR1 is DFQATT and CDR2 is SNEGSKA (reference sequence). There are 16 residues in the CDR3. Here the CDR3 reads CSARDFRKTLGHEEFF. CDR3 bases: TGCAGTGCTAGAGATTTTCGCAAAACCCTGGGACATGAGGAGTTCTTC.

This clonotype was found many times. This CDR3 is CASSSPGSLGGELFF. CDR3 sequence (DNA): TGTGCCAGCAGCTCTCCGGGTAGCTTGGGCGGGGAGCTGTTTTTT. The chain has TRBV12-3 or TRBV12-4 and TRBJ2-2; D gene ambiguous. The ends were cut back, 6 bases at V and 7 bases at J, with 18 bases in the middle. This CDR3 spans 15 amino acids.

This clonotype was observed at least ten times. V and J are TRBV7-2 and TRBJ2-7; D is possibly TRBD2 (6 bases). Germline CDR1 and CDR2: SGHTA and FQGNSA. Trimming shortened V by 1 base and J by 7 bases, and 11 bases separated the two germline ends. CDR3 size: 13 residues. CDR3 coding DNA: TGTGCCAGCAGCTTAGAGACTAGTGGTGAGCAGTACTTC. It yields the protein CASSLETSGEQYF.

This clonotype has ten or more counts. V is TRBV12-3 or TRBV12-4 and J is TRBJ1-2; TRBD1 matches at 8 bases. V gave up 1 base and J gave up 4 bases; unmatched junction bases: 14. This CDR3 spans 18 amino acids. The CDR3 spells CASSLGLLTGAGGYGYTF. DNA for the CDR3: TGTGCCAGCAGTTTAGGGCTCCTGACAGGGGCCGGTGGCTATGGCTACACCTTC.